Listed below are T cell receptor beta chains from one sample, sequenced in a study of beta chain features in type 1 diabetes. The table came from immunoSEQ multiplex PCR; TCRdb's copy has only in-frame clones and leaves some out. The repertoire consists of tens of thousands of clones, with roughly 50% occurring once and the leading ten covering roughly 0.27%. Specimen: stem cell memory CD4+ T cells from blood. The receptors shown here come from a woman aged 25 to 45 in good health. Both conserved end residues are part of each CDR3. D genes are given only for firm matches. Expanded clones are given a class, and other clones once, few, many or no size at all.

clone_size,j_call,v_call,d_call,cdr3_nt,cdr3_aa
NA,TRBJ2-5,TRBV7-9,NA,TGTGCCAGCAGCTTAGGGACAAGACCGAAAGAGACCCAGTACTTC,CASSLGTRPKETQYF
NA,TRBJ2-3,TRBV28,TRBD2,TGTGCCAGCACCCCAGGGGTAACTAGCGGGAATACGCAGTATTTT,CASTPGVTSGNTQYF
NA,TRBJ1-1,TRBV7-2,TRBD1,TGTGCCAGCAGCTTAGTGAGGGGGCAAGGGAACACTGAAGCTTTCTTT,CASSLVRGQGNTEAFF
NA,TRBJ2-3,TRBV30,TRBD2,TGTGCCTGGACCATGAGCGGGAGAAGGGATACGCAGTATTTT,CAWTMSGRRDTQYF
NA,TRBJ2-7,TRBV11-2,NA,TGTGCCAGCAGCTTAGAGGGCTTGTACTCCTACGAGCAGTACTTC,CASSLEGLYSYEQYF
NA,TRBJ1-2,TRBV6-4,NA,TGTGCCAGACTAGAGCGATGGATGCGGGCTCTATACTATGGCTACACCTTC,CARLERWMRALYYGYTF
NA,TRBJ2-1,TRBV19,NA,TGTGCCAGTAGTATAGAGCAGGGCGGCTCCTACAATGAGCAGTTCTTC,CASSIEQGGSYNEQFF
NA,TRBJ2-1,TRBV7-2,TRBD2,TGTGCCAGCAGCTCTACAGCGGGGCCAGACTACAATGAGCAGTTCTTC,CASSSTAGPDYNEQFF
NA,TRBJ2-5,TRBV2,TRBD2,TGTGCCAGCAGTAGCGGGAGGGCCCCAGAGACCCAGTACTTC,CASSSGRAPETQYF
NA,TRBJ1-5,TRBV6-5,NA,TGTGCCAGCAGTCTACAGGGAAGCCAGCCCCAGCATTTT,CASSLQGSQPQHF
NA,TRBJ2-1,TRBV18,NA,TGTGCCAGCTCACCACGGAGGGGGGGATACAATGAGCAGTTCTTC,CASSPRRGGYNEQFF
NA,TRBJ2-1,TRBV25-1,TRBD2,TGTGCCAGCAGTGATCCCCGACTAGCGGGAGTCGGTGAGCAGTTCTTC,CASSDPRLAGVGEQFF
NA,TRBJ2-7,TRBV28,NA,TGTGCCAGCAGTGTACCGGGACAAATCTACGAGCAGTACTTC,CASSVPGQIYEQYF
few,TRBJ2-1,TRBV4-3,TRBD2,TGCGCCAGCAGCCAAGGCGGGAGCTCCTACAATGAGCAGTTCTTC,CASSQGGSSYNEQFF
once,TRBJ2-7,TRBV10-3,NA,TGTGCCATCGCGACTCAAGCCTACGAGCAGTACTTC,CAIATQAYEQYF
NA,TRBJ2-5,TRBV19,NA,TGTGCCAGTAGTACCCCCGGGACGGGAGTGGAAGAGACCCAGTACTTC,CASSTPGTGVEETQYF
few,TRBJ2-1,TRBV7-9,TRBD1,TGTGCCAGCAGGCCCGGGACAGGGATGTCCTACAATGAGCAGTTCTTC,CASRPGTGMSYNEQFF
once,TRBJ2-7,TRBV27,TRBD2,TGTGCCAGCAGCCGCGCGGGACTATCCTTTTACGAGCAGTACTTC,CASSRAGLSFYEQYF
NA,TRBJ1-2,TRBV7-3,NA,TGTGCCAGCAGCCCACGGGGGGACAACTATGGCTACACCTTC,CASSPRGDNYGYTF
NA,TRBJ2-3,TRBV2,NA,TGTGCCAGCAGTGAAGAGCCCCACACAGATACGCAGTATTTT,CASSEEPHTDTQYF
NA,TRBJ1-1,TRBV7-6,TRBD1,TGTGCCAGCAGTCGCCGGACAGGGAACACTGAAGCTTTCTTT,CASSRRTGNTEAFF
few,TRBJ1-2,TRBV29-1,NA,TGCAGCGACGGGGAGTCAGACTATGGCTACACCTTC,CSDGESDYGYTF